This T cell receptor (beta chain) came from a study of T cell changes during pregnancy in multiple sclerosis. Assay used: immunoSEQ multiplex PCR; TCRdb lists only in-frame clones, some missing. The sample carries 70,000 to 95,000 clones, 93% recorded once. The germline V gene has CDR1 SQVTM and CDR2 ANQGSEA. The junction had 12 bases not matched to a gene; V was cut back by 7 bases and J by 5 bases. The CDR3 runs to 14 residues. This sequence originates from a female donor with multiple sclerosis, enrolled in a pregnancy study. The V call is TRBV29-1, the J call TRBJ1-1, with 8 bases that match TRBD1. The specimen was peripheral blood, collected in the second trimester of pregnancy. DNA of the CDR3: TGCAGCGCCACCCAGGGGGCTAGGTGGACTGAAGCTTTCTTT. This sequence encodes CSATQGARWTEAFF. Drawing the rest from reference TRBV29-1 and TRBJ1-1, the complete variable domain is SAVISQKPSRDICQRGTSLTIQCQVDSQVTMMFWYRQQPGQSLTLIATANQGSEATYESGFVIDKFPISRPNLTFSTLTVSNMSPEDSSIYLCSATQGARWTEAFFGQGTRLTVV.